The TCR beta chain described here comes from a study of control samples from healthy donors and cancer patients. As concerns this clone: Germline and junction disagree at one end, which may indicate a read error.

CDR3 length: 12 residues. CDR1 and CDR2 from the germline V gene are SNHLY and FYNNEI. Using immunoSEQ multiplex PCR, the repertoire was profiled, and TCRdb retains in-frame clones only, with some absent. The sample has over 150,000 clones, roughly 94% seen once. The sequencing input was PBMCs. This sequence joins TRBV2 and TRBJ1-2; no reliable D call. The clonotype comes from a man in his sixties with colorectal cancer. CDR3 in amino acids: CASSENLDGYTF. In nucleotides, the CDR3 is TGTGCCAGCAGTGAAAACTTAGATGGTTACACCTTC.